The clone carrying this T cell receptor beta chain qualifies as medium-sized. What it binds is not known. The CDR3 runs 17 residues. Germline loops: CDR1 MNHNS, CDR2 SASEGT. The V segment lost 4 bases and the J segment 4 bases; nucleotides outside the gene matches: 10. Stated treatment: approximately 10-day PBMC culture with coronavirus spike peptide pools or control peptides (ViraFEST assay). These data come from a study of vaccination and CD4 T cells after COVID-19. The overall study: Cells were stimulated with overlapping spike peptide pools from SARS-CoV-2, HCoV-NL63, HCoV-OC43 and HCoV-229E.

Sequencing of cultured CD4+ T cell DNA used the Oncomine TCR Beta short-read assay. TCRdb processed the PCR reads anew with MiXCR; each CDR3 protein has one entry. The table has over 3,000 distinct CDR3 sequences, roughly 24% seen once. Points from the study as a whole: Convalescent patients saw a median 86.3% of their reactive clones show up only after vaccination.

The chain uses TRBV6-1 and TRBJ2-7; 13 positions agree with TRBD2. The source material was CD4+ T cells from blood, cultured in vitro, sampled after SARS-CoV-2 vaccination. The TCR was taken from a human donor who had recovered from COVID-19. DNA of the CDR3: TGTGCCAGCAGTGCCGGACTAGCGGGGGCCCGGTCATACGAGCAGTACTTC. This sequence encodes CASSAGLAGARSYEQYF.